Following are 24 T cell receptor beta chains from one sample sequenced in a study of cytomegalovirus exposure and HLA in healthy donors. 60 Vbeta and 13 Jbeta primers were used in PCR. Profiling relied on immunoSEQ multiplex PCR, and the TCRdb table lists in-frame clones only, not all of them. This sample's table reports 150,000 or so clones. The sequenced sample consisted of PBMCs. The receptors originated from a woman aged 18-29 years in good health and CMV-seronegative.

J is TRBJ1-5 and V is TRBV6-1, with 7 bases that match TRBD1. This CDR3 region has 15 residues. Germline loops: CDR1 MNHNS, CDR2 SASEGT. J was trimmed by 3 bases and V by 7 bases; bases with no gene match: 9. The CDR3 bases are TGTGCCAGCAAGAAAAATACAGGGGCCAATCAGCCCCAGCATTTT. Protein sequence: CASKKNTGANQPQHF.

The chain employs TRBV6-6 and TRBJ2-5; D is possibly TRBD2 (6 bases). The germline V gene encodes CDR1 MNHNY and CDR2 SVGAGI (reference sequence). The CDR3 length is 15 residues. V dropped 6 bases and J dropped 3 bases, with 17 bases sitting between them. The CDR3 region is CASRRRVSGEETQYF. CDR3 coding DNA: TGTGCCAGCAGGCGCCGTGTTAGCGGAGAAGAGACCCAGTACTTC.

The rearrangement links TRBV13 to TRBJ2-7; 7 positions agree with TRBD2. The CDR3 is 14 amino acids. The germline V gene encodes CDR1 PRHDT and CDR2 FYEKMQ (reference sequence). The V and J ends lost 3 bases and 6 bases, in that order; junction bases with no gene match: 8. The CDR3 nucleotides are TGTGCCAGCAGCTTGGGGGAGGGCTCGGGCGAGCAGTACGTC. It is translated as CASSLGEGSGEQYV.

V gene TRBV27 combines with J gene TRBJ2-3; D perhaps matches TRBD2 (6 bases). Trimming removed 3 bases at V and 5 bases at J, with 27 bases between. The CDR3 spans 19 residues. Germline V CDR1 and CDR2: MNHEY, SMNVEV (reference sequence). The CDR3 coding sequence is TGTGCCAGCAGTTTTTTTACCCCCCGGATTCGGGAGAAGGAAGATACGCAGTATTTT. This gives the protein CASSFFTPRIREKEDTQYF.

The chain links TRBV7-2 to TRBJ2-1; no definite D call. The CDR3 sequence is 13 residues long. Trimming removed 1 base from V and 10 bases from J, with 11 bases in between. CDR1 and CDR2 (germline): SGHTA, FQGNSA. CDR3 in DNA: TGTGCCAGCAGCTTAGGGAGCTTAGTGGAGCAGTTCTTC. Encoded protein: CASSLGSLVEQFF.

The chain recombines TRBV6-1 with TRBJ2-7; TRBD2 is a possible D gene (6 bases). The CDR3 covers 14 residues. Trimming removed 1 base from V and 3 bases from J, with 10 bases in between. The germline CDR1 and CDR2 sequences are MNHNS and SASEGT. CDR3 bases: TGTGCCAGCAGTGAAGGGGCGGGGAACTACGAGCAGTACTTC. Encoded protein: CASSEGAGNYEQYF.

V and J are TRBV6-6 and TRBJ2-1; 7 bases match TRBD1. Germline CDR1 is MNHNY and CDR2 is SVGAGI (reference sequence). Trimming removed 10 bases from V and 4 bases from J; junction bases left unmatched: 13. The CDR3 runs to 15 residues. Here the CDR3 reads CATSRGQRNYNEQFF. DNA for the CDR3: TGTGCCACCTCTAGGGGACAGAGGAATTACAATGAGCAGTTCTTC.

The chain uses TRBV6-1 and TRBJ1-1, with unresolved D. Germline V gives CDR1 MNHNS, CDR2 SASEGT. The CDR3 runs to 10 residues. V lost 0 bases to trimming and J lost 11 bases, with 4 bases between them. The CDR3 region is CASSEARAFF. The CDR3 nucleotides read TGTGCCAGCAGTGAAGCCCGGGCTTTCTTT.

The V gene is TRBV19, the J gene TRBJ2-5; D gene unclear. Per the germline V gene, CDR1 is LNHDA and CDR2 is SQIVND (reference sequence). The CDR3 contains 13 residues. V dropped 9 bases and J dropped 2 bases, with 13 bases sitting between them. The CDR3 DNA follows: TGTGCCAGCCGACTGAGTATACAAGAGACCCAGTACTTC. This sequence encodes CASRLSIQETQYF.

The rearrangement links TRBV5-6 to TRBJ1-2; 9 bases are shared with TRBD1. Trimming cost V 4 bases and J 8 bases; bases outside gene matches: 9. Germline V gene data show CDR1 as SGHDT and CDR2 as YYEEEE. The CDR3 has 14 amino acids. This CDR3 reads CASSITGGAGGYTF. DNA for the CDR3: TGTGCCAGCAGCATTACAGGGGGCGCTGGAGGCTACACCTTC.

This chain uses TRBV29-1 with TRBJ1-1; TRBD1 matches 7 bases. V shed 6 bases, J shed 2 bases, and the junction held 9 bases outside the gene matches. Germline V gene lookup returns CDR1 SQVTM and CDR2 ANQGSEA. The CDR3 is 14 residues long. CDR3 protein: CSVRSGTANTEAFF. The DNA of the CDR3 is TGCAGCGTCCGTTCGGGGACAGCAAACACTGAAGCTTTCTTT.

With respect to this clone: The identical CDR3 is also encoded by other nucleotide sequences in the sample. The chain uses TRBV19 and TRBJ2-1, with D tentatively TRBD2 (6 bases). Trimming removed 1 base from V and 7 bases from J, with 8 bases in between. CDR3 length equals 13 residues. Germline-derived CDR1 and CDR2 are LNHDA and SQIVND (reference sequence). The CDR3 spells CASSIGGGNEQFF. CDR3 DNA: TGTGCCAGTAGTATAGGAGGAGGGAATGAGCAGTTCTTC.

The rearrangement links TRBV27 to TRBJ2-1; 8 nucleotides line up with TRBD2. V lost 6 bases, J lost 5 bases, and 6 bases stayed unmatched. CDR1 MNHEY and CDR2 SMNVEV come from the germline V gene (reference sequence). The CDR3 runs 14 residues. Written as DNA, the CDR3 is TGTGCCAGCAGCCCGACTAGCGCCCACAATGAGCAGTTCTTC. The encoded protein is CASSPTSAHNEQFF.

V and J are TRBV11-2 and TRBJ1-1, with a possible D match to TRBD1 (5 bases). Germline V lookup: CDR1 SGHAT, CDR2 FQNNGV. V was shortened by 5 bases and J by 1 base, with 11 bases between the two germline ends. This CDR3 is built from 14 residues. CDR3 region: CASSPRGGNTEAFF. Here the CDR3 DNA reads TGTGCCAGCAGCCCCCGGGGGGGGAACACTGAAGCTTTCTTT.

V gene TRBV9 combines with J gene TRBJ1-3; TRBD1 agrees at 7 bases. The germline V gene has CDR1 SGDLS and CDR2 YYNGEE. The V segment lost 7 bases and the J segment 0 bases; nucleotides outside the gene matches: 7. The CDR3 runs to 15 residues. As DNA, the CDR3 is TGTGCCAGCGGACGGGCAGGGGGCTCTGGAAACACCATATATTTT. Its protein product is CASGRAGGSGNTIYF.

The gene calls are TRBV5-1 and TRBJ2-2; the D gene is possibly TRBD2 (5 bases). V dropped 9 bases and J dropped 3 bases, with 9 bases sitting between them. This CDR3 contains 12 residues. Germline V gene sequence: CDR1 SGHRS, CDR2 YFSETQ. This CDR3 is CAITRDTGELFF. The CDR3 DNA reads as TGCGCCATCACGCGGGACACCGGGGAGCTGTTTTTT. The variable domain in full, with the rest retrieved from reference TRBV5-1 and TRBJ2-2, is KAGVTQTPRYLIKTRGQQVTLSCSPISGHRSVSWYQQTPGQGLQFLFEYFSETQRNKGNFPGRFSGRQFSNSRSEMNVSTLELGDSALYLCAITRDTGELFFGEGSRLTVL.

This rearrangement joins TRBV7-9 to TRBJ1-2; maybe TRBD1 (5 bases). Trimming stripped 1 base from V and 8 bases from J, with 11 bases between. Per the germline V gene, CDR1 is SEHNR and CDR2 is FQNEAQ (reference sequence). This CDR3 region has 13 residues. The CDR3 reads CASSLEVSGGYTF. The CDR3 nucleotides read TGTGCCAGCAGCTTAGAGGTGTCAGGGGGCTACACCTTC.

The chain recombines TRBV6-4 with TRBJ2-1; no firm D call. Trimming took off 0 bases at V and 3 bases at J, with 15 bases between the two ends. Germline values: CDR1 MRHNA, CDR2 SNTAGT. This CDR3 contains 17 residues. Here the CDR3 reads CASSDSPNSFYYNEQFF. In nucleotides, the CDR3 is TGTGCCAGCAGTGACTCTCCTAACAGCTTCTACTACAATGAGCAGTTCTTC.

The rearrangement uses TRBV5-6 and TRBJ2-7; D is undetermined. The germline V and J ends were trimmed by 4 bases and 3 bases, with 5 bases remaining between them. Germline CDR1 reads SGHDT; CDR2 reads YYEEEE. The length of the CDR3 is 11 residues. The CDR3 DNA reads as TGTGCCAGCAGCGCTATCTACGAGCAGTACTTC. It encodes CASSAIYEQYF. The full variable domain, its missing parts supplied by reference TRBV5-6 and TRBJ2-7, is DAGVTQSPTHLIKTRGQQVTLRCSPKSGHDTVSWYQQALGQGPQFIFQYYEEEERQRGNFPDRFSGHQFPNYSSELNVNALLLGDSALYLCASSAIYEQYFGPGTRLTVT.

This chain connects TRBV29-1 to TRBJ2-1; perhaps TRBD1 as D (6 bases). The V and J ends lost 5 bases and 5 bases respectively, with 19 bases between them. Germline-derived CDR1 and CDR2 are SQVTM and ANQGSEA. This CDR3 comprises 15 residues. CDR3 in DNA: TGCAGCGTTAATCCCTTGGGGGCGAGTAACAATGAGCAGTTCTTC. Translation gives CSVNPLGASNNEQFF.

This chain joins TRBV5-5 and TRBJ1-3; unclear D gene. V gave up 0 bases and J gave up 1 base, with 8 bases separating them. The CDR3 has 15 amino acids. Germline V lookup: CDR1 SGHKS, CDR2 YYEKEE (reference sequence). The CDR3 sequence is CASSLGRLSGNTIYF. DNA for the CDR3: TGTGCCAGCAGCTTGGGTCGACTATCTGGAAACACCATATATTTT.

The chain links TRBV6-1 to TRBJ1-1, with 7 bases matching TRBD1. Germline CDR1 and CDR2: MNHNS and SASEGT. The CDR3 runs to 15 residues. Trimming took 7 bases from V and 7 from J; bases not matched to a gene: 15. In nucleotides, the CDR3 is TGTGCCAGCAACCCCGGGACAGCCTTTGGACGTGAAGCTTTCTTT. Translated: CASNPGTAFGREAFF.

The chain combines TRBV4-1 with TRBJ2-5; TRBD2 matches at 7 bases. The CDR3 is made up of 19 amino acids. After removal of 0 bases from V and 9 bases from J, the junction contained 22 bases not matched to a gene. The V gene's germline CDR1 is MGHRA and CDR2 YSYEKL. The CDR3 DNA is TGCGCCAGCAGCCAAGAAGGTCCTCTTTCCGGGGGGTCAGGGAGGGCCCAGTACTTC. Its protein product is CASSQEGPLSGGSGRAQYF.

The chain couples TRBV5-4 to TRBJ2-1, with TRBD2 matching 8 bases. This CDR3 has 14 amino acids. CDR1 is SGHNT, CDR2 YYREEE, per germline (reference sequence). Germline trimming cut 3 bases from V and 5 bases from J; bases unmatched to any gene: 4. The chain's CDR3 is CASSSPSGHNEQFF. CDR3 sequence (DNA): TGTGCCAGCAGCTCCCCTAGCGGGCACAATGAGCAGTTCTTC.